The rows below give T cell receptor beta chains drawn from one sample of a study of blood T cell repertoires in COVID-19. TCRdb's copy holds only in-frame clones and misses some; the assay was immunoSEQ multiplex PCR. The data show 250,000 to 300,000 clones, approximately 91% seen once. The sequenced material came from PBMCs or T cells enriched from blood (not recorded which). Receptors originate from a woman in her 40s with acute COVID-19. Each CDR3 is given without its conserved first and last residue.

j_call	v_call	cdr3_aa
TRBJ1-6	TRBV19	ASSTVGKLDSPLH
TRBJ1-4	TRBV7-9	ASSAWGESNEKLF
TRBJ2-7	TRBV7-2	ASSLGAGGTYEQY
TRBJ2-7	TRBV5-5	ASSPGGSVYEQY
TRBJ1-1	TRBV9	ASSTAGFTEAF
TRBJ2-3	TRBV7-2	ASSSGLSSTDTQY
TRBJ1-2	TRBV20-1	TGQDYGYT
TRBJ2-1	TRBV24-1	ATSDFSGQGKDEQF
TRBJ2-1	TRBV29-1	SVDDPGLVDNEQF
TRBJ1-5	TRBV12-5	ASGLQGIHQPQH
TRBJ2-2	TRBV7-6	ASDAGDTGELF
TRBJ1-5	TRBV30	ACDRGPNQPQH
TRBJ2-7	TRBV30	AWTLPGVYEQY
TRBJ1-2	TRBV28	ASSSEGVGTYGYT
TRBJ2-7	TRBV19	ASSPGTGGYEQY
TRBJ2-1	TRBV5-1	ASKKSGTRDYNEQF
TRBJ2-2	TRBV9	ASRTGDGELF